The entry below gives a single T cell receptor (beta chain) sequence along with its context. Its antigen is still unknown. One base away there is no much larger clone; base qualities are not given. Library creation used the immunoSEQ multiplex PCR assay. Adaptive Biotechnology amplified CDR3 regions from genomic DNA with a two-step multiplex PCR that controlled for amplification bias. The first PCR used primers for every V and J gene segment; the second PCR added barcodes and Illumina adapters. An Illumina instrument was used to sequence the CDR3 libraries. On the study's bioinformatics: The analysis drew on both the pipelines supplied by the vendor and custom analysis of the raw data in R/Bioconductor running R version 3.3.0. Clonality, which ranges from 0 to 1, was calculated as the inverse of the normalised Shannon entropy across all productive clones. High-frequency clones were defined as the share of the repertoire occupied by the top 100 clones, with only clones passing a 95% confidence test being retained. Repertoire diversity was measured with the Simpson index, and overlap between samples was measured with the Morisita-Horn index. This immuneACCESS table, as held by TCRdb, lists in-frame sequences with V and J called but not all clones. Of the missing ones, under half trace to an unresolved V gene in checked studies; the others have no known cause. For V, J and clone size, that table is used; D and trimming come from the DNA. In this sample the table shows thousands of clones, roughly three quarters of which occur a single time. The ten largest clones represent roughly 29% of the sample.

This sample was taken from a study of T cell repertoires in ileal Crohn's disease (dated by TCRdb to 2018 to 2020). Regarding the research as a whole: The median duration of disease was 7.9 years, and at the time of surgery 35% to 45% of patients were active smokers. The TCR repertoire was analysed in 55 to 70 patients with Crohn's disease drawn from a prospective multicentre cohort. A total of around 150 mucosal samples from 57 patients were sequenced, collected from several sites on the surgical specimen as well as at postoperative endoscopy. Endoscopic postoperative recurrence was defined as a Rutgeerts score above i0. Roughly half of the patients were given postoperative therapy, with about 19 on anti-TNF agents and about a dozen on thiopurines. Biopsies taken from the proximal margin of the surgical specimen were designated as MI samples. The study was conducted in parallel with a multicentre cohort built to find predictors of early endoscopic recurrence after ileocolonic resection. Surgery was performed for a complication in all patients, with stricturing disease in roughly 60% and penetrating disease in approximately 40%. Five hundred nanograms of biopsy DNA per sample were submitted for commercial TCRB immunosequencing.

The sample's time point label is to be understood as: proximal margin of the surgical specimen (macroscopically non-inflamed). To be eligible, patients had to be adults with ileal or ileocolonic Crohn's disease and an indication for ileocolonic resection. Whole ileal mucosal biopsies were stored frozen at -80°C before DNA extraction. A TRizol-based method was used to extract genomic DNA from the frozen whole biopsies, and the DNA was quantified with a NanoDrop 2000 spectrophotometer. The paper's findings and limits, for the study overall: More high-frequency clones were carried by sorted CD8 T cells than by CD4 T cells, suggesting that mucosal expansions were mainly CD8. Mucosal CD4 and CD8 T cells were sorted and sequenced only in a subgroup of patients, whose size was not stated. Patients who were active smokers at surgery had a significantly higher proportion of clonal expansions than non-smokers (around 26% vs 18%, p=0.02). Higher high-frequency clone percentages at surgery were associated with endoscopic recurrence; all patients with clonality above 26.8% (18/57) had recurrence.

CDR1 SGHDN and CDR2 FVKESK are derived from the germline V gene. Trimming costs V 0 bases and J 8 bases, and their ends lie 19 bases apart. The CDR3 contains 16 residues, cysteine and phenylalanine counted. Only the CDR3 portion is preserved as DNA: 48 bases, with reading frame beginning at the first base. Sample: ileal tissue. The chain links TRBV14 with TRBJ1-1; there is no confident call for the D gene. This clonotype originated in an adult with Crohn's disease. The CDR3 protein: CASSQDDLVVGSEAFF. The bases read TGTGCCAGCAGCCAAGACGACTTGGTGGTAGGGTCGGAAGCTTTCTTT. Outside the CDR3, residues come from the reference TRBV14 and TRBJ1-1 proteins, so the full variable domain is: EAGVTQFPSHSVIEKGQTVTLRCDPISGHDNLYWYRRVMGKEIKFLLHFVKESKQDESGMPNNRFLAERTGGTYSTLKVQPAELEDSGVYFCASSQDDLVVGSEAFFGQGTRLTVV.